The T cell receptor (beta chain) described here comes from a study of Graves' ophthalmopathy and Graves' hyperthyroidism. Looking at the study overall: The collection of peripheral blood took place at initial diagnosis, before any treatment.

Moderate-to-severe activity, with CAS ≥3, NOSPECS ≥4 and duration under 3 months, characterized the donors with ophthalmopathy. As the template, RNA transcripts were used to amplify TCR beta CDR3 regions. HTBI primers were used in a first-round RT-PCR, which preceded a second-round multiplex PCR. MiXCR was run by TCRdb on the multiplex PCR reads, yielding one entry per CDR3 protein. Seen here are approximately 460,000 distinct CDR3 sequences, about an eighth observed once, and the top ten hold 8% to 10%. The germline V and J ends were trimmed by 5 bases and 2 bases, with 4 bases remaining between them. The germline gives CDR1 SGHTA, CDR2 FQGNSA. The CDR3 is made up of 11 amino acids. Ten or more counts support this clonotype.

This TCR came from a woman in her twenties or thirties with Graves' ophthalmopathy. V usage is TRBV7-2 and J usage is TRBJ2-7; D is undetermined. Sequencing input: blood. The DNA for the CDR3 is TGTGCCAGCAGCCCGGCCTACGAGCAGTACTTC. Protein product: CASSPAYEQYF.